These 4 T cell receptor beta chains came from one sample sequenced in a study of cytomegalovirus exposure and HLA in healthy donors. The PCR contained 60 Vbeta and 13 Jbeta primers. Data came from immunoSEQ multiplex PCR; TCRdb stores just in-frame clones and leaves some out. The listing contains 130,000 or so clones. The sample taken for sequencing was PBMCs. The receptors originated from a woman under 30 in good health and CMV-seronegative.

The chain combines TRBV6-6 with TRBJ1-4; 7 positions match TRBD1. V lost 5 bases and J lost 2; bases outside the gene matches: 8. CDR3 length equals 16 residues. CDR1 and CDR2 (germline): MNHNY, SVGAGI (reference sequence). CDR3 amino acids: CASSRRTGATNEKLFF. CDR3 DNA: TGTGCCAGCAGTCGCAGAACAGGGGCTACTAATGAAAAACTGTTTTTT.

This chain connects TRBV7-9 to TRBJ2-5, with TRBD1 identical over 7 bases. The germline V gene has CDR1 SEHNR and CDR2 FQNEAQ (reference sequence). The CDR3 contains 18 residues. The V segment lost 1 base and the J segment 7 bases; nucleotides outside the gene matches: 18. This CDR3 reads CASSLEPGQRYQEWTQYF. CDR3 DNA sequence: TGTGCCAGCAGCTTAGAGCCGGGACAGAGGTACCAAGAGTGGACCCAGTACTTC.

The rearrangement joins TRBV30 to TRBJ2-6, with 9 bases fitting TRBD2. Germline V CDR1 and CDR2: GTSNPN, SVGIG (reference sequence). The ends lost 4 bases at V and 0 bases at J; junction bases unmatched: 10. The CDR3 spans 18 residues. CDR3 loop: CAWTPGLAFRSGANVLTF. CDR3 in DNA: TGTGCCTGGACTCCTGGACTAGCGTTCCGCTCTGGGGCCAACGTCCTGACTTTC. Full variable domain (missing parts from reference TRBV30 and TRBJ2-6): SQTIHQWPATLVQPVGSPLSLECTVEGTSNPNLYWYRQAAGRGLQLLFYSVGIGQISSEVPQNLSASRPQDRQFILSSKKLLLSDSGFYLCAWTPGLAFRSGANVLTFGAGSRLTVL.

The chain couples TRBV9 to TRBJ2-1; 10 bases fit TRBD1. Germline V CDR1 and CDR2: SGDLS, YYNGEE. The length of the CDR3 is 16 residues. The V and J ends lost 4 bases and 1 base, in that order; junction bases with no gene match: 5. The CDR3 here is CASSSRGQGSYNEQFF. DNA for the CDR3: TGTGCCAGCAGCTCCCGGGGACAGGGGTCCTACAATGAGCAGTTCTTC.